This TCR beta chain was sequenced during a study of OX40 agonist ivuxolimab in advanced cancers. Turning to the study itself: Patients were dosed intravenously with ivuxolimab at 0.01 to 10 mg/kg every 2 weeks. The eligibility criteria allowed prior anti-PD-1, anti-PD-L1 or anti-CTLA-4 therapy, and 30% to 45% had some. Those enrolled were roughly 80% male, with a mean age of around 60 years and ages from about 20 to 90.

Produced via immunoSEQ multiplex PCR; TCRdb's table is partial and in-frame only. The sample includes about 100,000 clones, 90% seen only once; the top ten take 0.31%. Anyone with autoimmune disease history or systemic immunosuppression was excluded. Looked up from germline, CDR1 is MNHEY and CDR2 is SMNVEV (reference sequence). Trimming at V came to 2 bases and at J to 10 bases, leaving 10 bases not matched to a gene. CDR3 size: 16 residues. Here the sequenced sample was CD4+ or CD8+ T cells sorted from blood, taken in a trial of the OX40 agonist ivuxolimab. The clonotype was recovered from an adult with an advanced solid tumor such as melanoma, head and neck, liver or kidney cancer. The chain employs TRBV27 and TRBJ2-1; 11 bases are a match to TRBD2. The CDR3, as DNA: TGTGCCAGCAGTTTACAGAAGCCGAGACTAGCGGGAGAGCAGTTCTTC. It codes for CASSLQKPRLAGEQFF.